The 15 T cell receptor beta chains in this list originate from one sample, sequenced in a study of a mutant IDH1 vaccine in newly diagnosed glioma. Time point defined: week 47, end of study. Doses comprised 300 ug of mutant IDH1 20-mer peptide each, plus topical imiquimod. The repertoire was sequenced with immunoSEQ multiplex PCR; TCRdb's copy has only in-frame clones and lacks some. The sample lists 25,000 or so clones, around 82% occurring once. These receptors' targets are unknown. The source was PBMCs, collected from a glioma patient whose treatment included an IDH1 peptide vaccine. All receptors derive from a man aged 35 to 55 with glioma.

The chain combines TRBV27 with TRBJ1-1; D may be TRBD1 (5 bases). CDR3 length: 13 residues. CDR1 and CDR2 (germline): MNHEY, SMNVEV (reference sequence). V gave up 5 bases and J gave up 10 bases, with 17 bases separating them. The CDR3 protein is CASSPQAFLAAFF. DNA of the CDR3: TGTGCCAGCAGTCCACAGGCTTTCTTGGCAGCTTTCTTT.

The rearrangement uses TRBV7-7 and TRBJ2-1; no clear D gene. Trimming shortened V by 5 bases and J by 0 bases, and 11 bases separated the two germline ends. This CDR3 has 15 amino acids. Per the germline V gene, CDR1 is SSHAT and CDR2 is FNYEAQ (reference sequence). The CDR3 is CASSPIASSYNEQFF. The CDR3, as DNA: TGTGCCAGCAGCCCCATCGCGAGCTCCTACAATGAGCAGTTCTTC.

The sample holds a few counts of this clone. This chain connects TRBV11-2 to TRBJ1-2; D ambiguous. Germline V lookup: CDR1 SGHAT, CDR2 FQNNGV. V was cut by 5 bases and J by 4 bases, with 11 bases left in between. The CDR3 runs 13 residues. The CDR3 DNA reads TGTGCCAGCAGCCCAGTGGGTCCCTATGGCTACACCTTC. It codes for CASSPVGPYGYTF.

This clone has a single count. The V and J genes are TRBV6-5 and TRBJ2-3, with D unclear. The ends were cut back, 4 bases at V and 5 bases at J, with 4 bases in the middle. The CDR3 extends over 11 amino acids. Germline V lookup: CDR1 MNHEY, CDR2 SVGAGI. CDR3 sequence (DNA): TGTGCCAGCAGTTCCGGAGATACGCAGTATTTT. Its translation is CASSSGDTQYF.

On this clone itself: The junction differs from germline at one of its ends, possibly a read error. The V and J genes are TRBV7-7 and TRBJ1-4; 9 bases fit TRBD1. The germline gives CDR1 SSHAT, CDR2 FNYEAQ (reference sequence). The CDR3 has 14 residues. The CDR3 DNA reads TGTGCTAGCAGCTTGGGACAGGGCAATGAAAAACTGTTTTTT. Its translation is CASSLGQGNEKLFF.

The chain joins TRBV7-9 to TRBJ2-3; 9 bases match TRBD2. Per the germline V gene, CDR1 is SEHNR and CDR2 is FQNEAQ (reference sequence). This CDR3 is built from 12 residues. Germline trimming cut 4 bases from V and 12 bases from J; bases unmatched to any gene: 5. Written as DNA, the CDR3 is TGTGCCAGCAGCTCCCTTAGCGGGAGACAGTATTTT. Translating it yields CASSSLSGRQYF.

This clone has just one count. The J gene is TRBJ2-3, the V gene TRBV2; 9 bases are shared with TRBD2. The junction had 8 bases not matched to a gene; V was cut back by 1 base and J by 6 bases. The CDR3 loop spans 16 amino acids. CDR1 is SNHLY, CDR2 FYNNEI, per germline. CDR3 nucleotides: TGTGCCAGCAGTGAAGGCCTAGCGGGGAGGGTGGATACGCAGTATTTT. Protein: CASSEGLAGRVDTQYF.

The V call is TRBV27, the J call TRBJ2-3; D remains ambiguous. V was trimmed by 4 bases and J by 2 bases, leaving 4 bases between them. The CDR3 consists of 12 residues. The V gene's germline CDR1 is MNHEY and CDR2 SMNVEV (reference sequence). Here the CDR3 DNA reads TGTGCCAGCAGTTCTTACACAGATACGCAGTATTTT. It specifies CASSSYTDTQYF.

The CDR3 reads CASSLWEGLANEQFF. The CDR3 nucleotides read TGTGCCAGCAGCTTATGGGAGGGCCTCGCGAATGAGCAGTTCTTC. The chain employs TRBV7-9 and TRBJ2-1; 7 positions agree with TRBD2. CDR3 length equals 15 residues. The V gene's germline CDR1 is SEHNR and CDR2 FQNEAQ (reference sequence). The ends lost 2 bases at V and 7 bases at J; junction bases unmatched: 8.

This clone was counted a few times. This chain links TRBV6-5 with TRBJ2-7; 14 positions agree with TRBD2. CDR1 and CDR2 (germline): MNHEY, SVGAGI. The J segment lost 5 bases and the V segment lost 2 bases, leaving 5 bases of the junction unmatched. The CDR3 has 16 residues. This chain's CDR3 is CASSYVGLAGVHEQYF. The DNA of the CDR3 is TGTGCCAGCAGTTACGTGGGACTAGCGGGAGTCCACGAGCAGTACTTC.

This chain links TRBV7-9 with TRBJ2-4, with 12 bases aligning to TRBD2. Trimming cost V 5 bases and J 5 bases; bases outside gene matches: 7. The CDR3 runs to 16 residues. The germline gives CDR1 SEHNR, CDR2 FQNEAQ (reference sequence). The CDR3 is CASSPRLAGVENIQYF. CDR3 DNA sequence: TGTGCCAGCAGCCCCCGACTAGCGGGAGTGGAAAACATTCAGTACTTC. Complete variable domain (other parts from reference TRBV7-9 and TRBJ2-4): DTGVSQNPRHKITKRGQNVTFRCDPISEHNRLYWYRQTLGQGPEFLTYFQNEAQLEKSRLLSDRFSAERPKGSFSTLEIQRTEQGDSAMYLCASSPRLAGVENIQYFGAGTRLSVL.

This chain links TRBV27 with TRBJ2-7; the D is unclear. The germline CDR1 and CDR2 sequences are MNHEY and SMNVEV (reference sequence). The CDR3 length is 12 residues. Trimming removed 5 bases from V and 6 bases from J, with 11 bases in between. CDR3 loop: CASSPPLGEQYF. CDR3 DNA: TGTGCCAGCAGTCCCCCCCTGGGCGAGCAGTACTTC.

The rearrangement uses TRBV28 and TRBJ2-4; TRBD1 matches at 11 bases. The junction had 8 bases not matched to a gene; V was cut back by 6 bases and J by 7 bases. CDR1 MDHEN and CDR2 SYDVKM come from the germline V gene. This CDR3 spans 15 amino acids. CDR3 DNA: TGTGCCAGCAGCCGGACAGGGGGCCCGGGGAACATTCAGTACTTC. Protein: CASSRTGGPGNIQYF. The full variable domain, rest sourced from reference TRBV28 and TRBJ2-4, is DVKVTQSSRYLVKRTGEKVFLECVQDMDHENMFWYRQDPGLGLRLIYFSYDVKMKEKGDIPEGYSVSREKKERFSLILESASTNQTSMYLCASSRTGGPGNIQYFGAGTRLSVL.

The rearrangement joins TRBV7-9 to TRBJ1-1, with D perhaps matching TRBD1 (6 bases). The CDR3 length is 14 residues. Between the trimmed V and J ends, which lost 5 bases and 5 bases, there was a span of 15 bases. In germline, CDR1 is SEHNR, CDR2 FQNEAQ (reference sequence). CDR3 sequence: CASSMHEGGTEAFF. In DNA form, the CDR3 reads TGTGCCAGCAGCATGCATGAAGGGGGAACTGAAGCTTTCTTT.

There are a few counts of this clone. This sequence joins TRBV20-1 and TRBJ1-3; no definite D call. Trimming left V 3 bases short and J 8 bases short, with 8 bases between. From germline, CDR1 is DFQATT and CDR2 SNEGSKA (reference sequence). The CDR3 covers 11 residues. DNA for the CDR3: TGCAGTGCTAGGGCGGGCTACACCATATATTTT. Its translation is CSARAGYTIYF.